The clone carrying this T cell receptor beta chain was seen a handful of times. The source of the sample is a study of T-cell reconstitution after alpha-beta-depleted transplantation in children. The V gene end was trimmed by 6 bases and the J gene end by 3 bases; junction bases not matched to a gene: 6. This CDR3 region has 14 residues. CDR1 and CDR2 (germline): SGHTA, FQGNSA. For TCRbeta, the library was prepared with unique molecular identifiers. TCRdb re-derived calls from the PCR reads in MiXCR, one entry per CDR3 protein. The repertoire holds about 610,000 distinct CDR3 sequences, with over 9.5% as singletons.

The chain carries TRBV7-2 and TRBJ1-1; 8 positions agree with TRBD1. This specimen was PBMCs from the stem cell graft donor, taken from the stem cell graft. This TCR was recovered from a human donor who donated a stem cell graft to a child with acute myeloid leukemia. The CDR3 DNA reads as TGTGCCAGCAGGATACAGGGGGGGGACACTGAAGCTTTCTTT. Amino acids: CASRIQGGDTEAFF.